This passage covers 27 T cell receptor beta chains from one sample sequenced in a study of T-cell memory formation after mild COVID-19. TCRdb called the 5' RACE reads again in MiXCR, with one record for every CDR3 protein. Among roughly 190,000 distinct CDR3 sequences listed, around 25% were seen once. The sample was PBMCs or a T cell subset sorted from them (not recorded which). These receptors were taken from an adult woman who had mild COVID-19 (a few samples of this study predate the infection). Cell type and time point are not known.

This chain uses TRBV24-1 with TRBJ1-2, with 9 positions matching TRBD1. The germline CDR1 and CDR2 sequences are KGHDR and SFDVKD. After removal of 2 bases from V and 2 bases from J, the junction contained 2 bases not matched to a gene. The CDR3 contains 15 residues. Here the CDR3 reads CATSDSGTGNYGYTF. CDR3 sequence (DNA): TGTGCCACCAGTGATTCCGGGACAGGGAACTATGGCTACACCTTC.

The gene calls are TRBV3-1 and TRBJ2-5; the match to TRBD2 covers 14 bases. The CDR3 runs 18 residues. With V trimmed by 3 bases and J by 5 bases, 11 bases remained unmatched. In germline, CDR1 is LGHDT, CDR2 YNNKEL (reference sequence). DNA for the CDR3: TGTGCCAGCAGCCACACCATGGGACTAGCGGGAGTCGGGGAGACCCAGTACTTC. Protein sequence: CASSHTMGLAGVGETQYF.

The chain recombines TRBV10-3 with TRBJ2-3, with TRBD2 matching over 10 bases. From germline, CDR1 is ENHRY and CDR2 SYGVKD. V was clipped by 3 bases and J by 6 bases; unmatched bases: 6. CDR3 length: 15 residues. The CDR3 reads CAISEASGSIDTQYF. The CDR3 DNA is TGTGCCATCAGTGAAGCTAGCGGGAGTATCGATACGCAGTATTTT.

This sequence joins TRBV2 and TRBJ2-3; D gene uncertain. The CDR3 loop spans 17 amino acids. Germline loops: CDR1 SNHLY, CDR2 FYNNEI. With 3 bases removed from V and 4 bases from J, the gap between germline ends came to 20 bases. The CDR3 protein is CASSDNYSTGEADTQYF. The CDR3 nucleotides read TGTGCCAGCAGTGATAACTACAGCACTGGAGAGGCAGATACGCAGTATTTT.

This rearrangement joins TRBV7-6 to TRBJ2-7; either TRBD1 or TRBD2 may supply D (5 bases each). In germline, CDR1 is SGHVS, CDR2 FNYEAQ. The CDR3 loop spans 15 amino acids. V was trimmed by 5 bases and J by 3 bases, leaving 17 bases between them. CDR3 sequence: CASSPKMGRDYEQYF. CDR3 DNA sequence: TGTGCCAGCAGCCCCAAGATGGGACGGGACTACGAGCAGTACTTC. Using reference TRBV7-6 and TRBJ2-7 for the parts outside the CDR3, the full variable domain is GAGVSQSPRYKVTKRGQDVALRCDPISGHVSLYWYRQALGQGPEFLTYFNYEAQQDKSGLPNDRFSAERPEGSISTLTIQRTEQRDSAMYRCASSPKMGRDYEQYFGPGTRLTVT.

This clonotype was counted a few times. V is TRBV15 and J is TRBJ2-1, with TRBD2 matching over 13 bases. This CDR3 spans 19 amino acids. V lost 5 bases, J lost 3 bases, and 13 bases stayed unmatched. The germline V gene encodes CDR1 LNHNV and CDR2 YYDKDF (reference sequence). The CDR3: CATSPRTSGGFFFYNEQFF. DNA for the CDR3: TGTGCCACCAGCCCCCGGACTAGCGGGGGTTTTTTTTTCTACAATGAGCAGTTCTTC.

This clonotype was seen only a few times. This rearrangement joins TRBV4-3 to TRBJ2-3, with no clear D. The CDR3 consists of 15 residues. Germline CDR1 and CDR2: LGHNA and YSLEER. V was pared by 0 bases and J by 0 bases, with 7 bases between. The CDR3 DNA follows: TGCGCCAGCAGCCAAGATCCCGCCAGCACAGATACGCAGTATTTT. This translates into CASSQDPASTDTQYF.

This chain links TRBV20-1 with TRBJ1-5; the match to TRBD1 covers 9 bases. V was clipped by 5 bases and J by 5 bases; unmatched bases: 7. CDR3 size: 14 residues. Germline CDR1 reads DFQATT; CDR2 reads SNEGSKA (reference sequence). DNA of the CDR3: TGCAGTGCTGGACAGGGGATATTCGATCAGCCCCAGCATTTT. It codes for CSAGQGIFDQPQHF.

V usage is TRBV7-2 and J usage is TRBJ2-3, with D maybe TRBD1 (6 bases). The germline V gene has CDR1 SGHTA and CDR2 FQGNSA. Trimming took off 4 bases at V and 3 bases at J, with 17 bases between the two ends. The CDR3 has 16 amino acids. Written as DNA, the CDR3 is TGTGCCAGCAGCTGGGCCCTAGGGGGTGTGACAGATACGCAGTATTTT. Translation: CASSWALGGVTDTQYF.

V is TRBV5-1 and J is TRBJ2-3; 8 bases agree with TRBD2. The CDR3 spans 14 residues. Germline V gives CDR1 SGHRS, CDR2 YFSETQ. V gave up 5 bases and J gave up 2 bases; unmatched junction bases: 4. The CDR3 loop is CASRFGLATDTQYF. CDR3 DNA: TGCGCCAGCAGATTCGGACTAGCCACAGATACGCAGTATTTT.

The CDR3 here is CASSLLGGSYNEQFF. The CDR3 DNA reads TGCGCCAGCAGCTTGCTAGGGGGCTCCTACAATGAGCAGTTCTTC. The V call is TRBV5-1, the J call TRBJ2-1; a possible D gene is TRBD1 (6 bases). V lost 1 base to trimming and J lost 0 bases, with 8 bases between them. Germline loops: CDR1 SGHRS, CDR2 YFSETQ. There are 15 residues in the CDR3.

This clonotype was counted between two and nine times. V gene TRBV20-1 combines with J gene TRBJ2-1; 12 positions agree with TRBD2. Germline V gives CDR1 DFQATT, CDR2 SNEGSKA (reference sequence). V gave up 3 bases and J gave up 8 bases; unmatched junction bases: 20. The CDR3 consists of 19 residues. Here the CDR3 DNA reads TGCAGTGCTAGTATTTACCCGCTAGCGGGAGGGCCCGCGCTGGATGAGCAGTTCTTC. This encodes CSASIYPLAGGPALDEQFF.

V is TRBV12-3 or TRBV12-4 and J is TRBJ2-7; D gene unclear. With 1 base removed from V and 7 bases from J, the gap between germline ends came to 11 bases. The CDR3 length is 13 residues. The CDR3 here is CASSLVKVGEQYF. As DNA, the CDR3 is TGTGCCAGCAGTTTAGTTAAGGTCGGGGAGCAGTACTTC.

This chain links TRBV3-1 with TRBJ1-1; no clear D gene. Germline assignment: CDR1 LGHDT and CDR2 YNNKEL (reference sequence). The CDR3 contains 14 residues. V lost 4 bases to trimming and J lost 1 base, with 10 bases between them. CDR3 nucleotide sequence: TGTGCCAGCAGCCTTGGTACCAGGAACACTGAAGCTTTCTTT. This codes for CASSLGTRNTEAFF.

This sequence joins TRBV20-1 and TRBJ1-2, with TRBD1 as a possible D gene (5 bases). CDR1 and CDR2 from the germline V gene are DFQATT and SNEGSKA (reference sequence). The germline V and J ends were trimmed by 6 bases and 4 bases, with 18 bases remaining between them. The CDR3 loop spans 14 amino acids. The chain's CDR3 is CSANNRDGLYGYTF. DNA for the CDR3: TGCAGTGCAAACAACCGGGACGGACTCTATGGCTACACCTTC.

This clonotype has a handful of counts. The chain employs TRBV24-1 and TRBJ2-5; a weak D match, TRBD2 (5 bases). Trimming shortened V by 5 bases and J by 5 bases, and 17 bases separated the two germline ends. Germline CDR1 reads KGHDR; CDR2 reads SFDVKD. The CDR3 sequence is 15 residues long. As DNA, the CDR3 is TGTGCCACCAGTGTATCACTAGGGCATCGGGAGACCCAGTACTTC. This codes for CATSVSLGHRETQYF.

This clonotype was seen a few times. The chain has TRBV2 and TRBJ2-3, with unresolved D. The V end was cut by 0 bases, the J end by 1 base, with 8 bases between. The CDR3 extends over 15 amino acids. The germline CDR1 and CDR2 sequences are SNHLY and FYNNEI. CDR3 sequence reads: CASSEAGIRTDTQYF. DNA of the CDR3: TGTGCCAGCAGTGAAGCGGGAATTCGCACAGATACGCAGTATTTT.

V usage is TRBV6-2 or TRBV6-3 and J usage is TRBJ2-3; no definite D call. CDR3 length: 15 residues. Germline loops: CDR1 MNHEY, CDR2 SVGEGT. Trimming left V 2 bases short and J 2 bases short, with 11 bases between. Written as DNA, the CDR3 is TGTGCCAGCAGTTACGGCGGCAGCCACACAGATACGCAGTATTTT. Translation: CASSYGGSHTDTQYF.

The V and J genes are TRBV4-3 and TRBJ2-3; TRBD2 aligns across 7 bases. Germline lookup yields CDR1 LGHNA and CDR2 YSLEER. V was clipped by 0 bases and J by 5 bases; unmatched bases: 5. The CDR3 has 15 residues. CDR3 sequence (DNA): TGCGCCAGCAGCCAAGATTCGGGAGGAGGAGATACGCAGTATTTT. As protein: CASSQDSGGGDTQYF.

The CDR3 DNA reads as TGCAGCGTTGACGGGAGTAGCACAGATACGCAGTATTTT. Its translation is CSVDGSSTDTQYF. This sequence joins TRBV29-1 and TRBJ2-3, with D possibly matching TRBD2 (6 bases). This CDR3 comprises 13 residues. V was cut by 3 bases and J by 0 bases, with 7 bases left in between. Germline CDR1 and CDR2: SQVTM and ANQGSEA.

The chain uses TRBV7-3 and TRBJ2-1, with TRBD1 as a possible D gene (6 bases). The V gene lost 5 bases and the J gene lost 2 bases, with 13 bases spanning the gap. Germline CDR1 SGHTA, CDR2 FQGTGA. The CDR3 runs 15 residues. The CDR3 DNA sequence: TGTGCCAGCAGCCTGTCCGACAGGCCCTACAATGAGCAGTTCTTC. Translated, it gives CASSLSDRPYNEQFF.

This clonotype was observed a few times. The chain is built from TRBV5-1 and TRBJ2-3, with 12 bases matching TRBD1. Losses at the gene ends were 1 base for V and 4 bases for J; bases not matched to a gene: 4. Per germline, CDR1 SGHRS and CDR2 YFSETQ. The CDR3 has 16 residues. CDR3 sequence (DNA): TGCGCCAGCAGCTTGTCGGGGACAGGGGGCGCAGATACGCAGTATTTT. Protein: CASSLSGTGGADTQYF.

The chain joins TRBV7-6 to TRBJ2-7; D call uncertain. The CDR3 contains 14 residues. CDR1 is SGHVS, CDR2 FNYEAQ, per germline. Trimming removed 4 bases from V and 3 bases from J, with 13 bases in between. CDR3 protein: CASSSEELRYEQYF. In DNA, the CDR3 is TGTGCCAGCAGCTCAGAGGAGCTCCGCTACGAGCAGTACTTC. The complete variable domain, with remaining parts taken from reference TRBV7-6 and TRBJ2-7, reads GAGVSQSPRYKVTKRGQDVALRCDPISGHVSLYWYRQALGQGPEFLTYFNYEAQQDKSGLPNDRFSAERPEGSISTLTIQRTEQRDSAMYRCASSSEELRYEQYFGPGTRLTVT.

This clonotype was seen a handful of times. The J gene is TRBJ2-7, the V gene TRBV7-2, with a possible D match to TRBD2 (6 bases). Germline loops: CDR1 SGHTA, CDR2 FQGNSA. V lost 1 base, J lost 0 bases, and 10 bases lay in between. The CDR3 contains 15 residues. The CDR3 region is CASSLDGSFSYEQYF. CDR3 nucleotides: TGTGCCAGCAGCTTAGACGGGAGTTTCTCCTACGAGCAGTACTTC.

The sample holds a few counts of this clonotype. The chain links TRBV7-2 to TRBJ2-7; 7 nucleotides align to TRBD2. After removal of 5 bases from V and 0 bases from J, the junction contained 7 bases not matched to a gene. The CDR3 runs to 15 residues. Per the germline V gene, CDR1 is SGHTA and CDR2 is FQGNSA. In DNA form, the CDR3 reads TGTGCCAGCAGCGAAACTAGCGCGGGCTCCTACGAGCAGTACTTC. Protein sequence: CASSETSAGSYEQYF.

This clonotype occurred a few times. The rearrangement uses TRBV12-3 or TRBV12-4 and TRBJ2-2; unclear D gene. V lost 5 bases, J lost 2 bases, and 9 bases lay in between. The CDR3 is 14 amino acids. The CDR3 reads CASSGDTNTGELFF. The CDR3 region has the DNA TGTGCCAGCAGTGGCGACACCAACACCGGGGAGCTGTTTTTT.

With regard to this clonotype: This clone may be a read error of a much larger clone one base away. V is TRBV13 and J is TRBJ2-7, with 10 bases lining up with TRBD1. The CDR3 length is 14 residues. Germline V gene lookup returns CDR1 PRHDT and CDR2 FYEKMQ (reference sequence). V shed 4 bases, J shed 2 bases, and the junction held 2 bases outside the gene matches. The CDR3 DNA is TGTGCCAGCAGCTCCGGGACAGGGGCCTACGAGCAGTACTTC. Protein: CASSSGTGAYEQYF.